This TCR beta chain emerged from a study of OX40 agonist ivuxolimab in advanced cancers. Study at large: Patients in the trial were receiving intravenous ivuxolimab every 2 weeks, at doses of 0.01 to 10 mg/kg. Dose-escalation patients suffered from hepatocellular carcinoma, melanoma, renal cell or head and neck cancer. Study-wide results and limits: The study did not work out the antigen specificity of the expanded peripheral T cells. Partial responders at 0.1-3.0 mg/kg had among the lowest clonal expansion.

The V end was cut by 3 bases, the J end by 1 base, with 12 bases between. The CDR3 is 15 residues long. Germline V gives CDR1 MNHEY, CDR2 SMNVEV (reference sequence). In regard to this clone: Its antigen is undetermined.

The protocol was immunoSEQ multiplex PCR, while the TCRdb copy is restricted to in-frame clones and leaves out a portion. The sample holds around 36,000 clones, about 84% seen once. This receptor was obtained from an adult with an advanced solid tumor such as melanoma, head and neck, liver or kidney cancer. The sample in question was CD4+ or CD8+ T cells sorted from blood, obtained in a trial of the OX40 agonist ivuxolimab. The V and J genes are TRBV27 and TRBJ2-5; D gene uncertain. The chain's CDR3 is CASSFSEVSQETQYF. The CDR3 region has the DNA TGTGCCAGCAGTTTCTCCGAGGTTTCCCAAGAGACCCAGTACTTC.